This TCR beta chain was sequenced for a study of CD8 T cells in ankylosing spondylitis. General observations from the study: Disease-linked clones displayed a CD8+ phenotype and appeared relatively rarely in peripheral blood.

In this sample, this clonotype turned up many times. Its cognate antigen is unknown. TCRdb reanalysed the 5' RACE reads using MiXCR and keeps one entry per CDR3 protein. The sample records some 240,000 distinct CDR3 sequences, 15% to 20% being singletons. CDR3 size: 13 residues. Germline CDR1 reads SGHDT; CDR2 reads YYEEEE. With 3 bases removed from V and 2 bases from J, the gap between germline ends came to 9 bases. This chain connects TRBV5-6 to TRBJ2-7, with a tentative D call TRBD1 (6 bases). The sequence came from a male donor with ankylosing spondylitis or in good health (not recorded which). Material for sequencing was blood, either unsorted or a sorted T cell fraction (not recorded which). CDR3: CASSSGQTYEQYF. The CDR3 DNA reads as TGTGCCAGCAGCTCAGGACAGACCTACGAGCAGTACTTC.